The source of this T cell receptor (beta chain) is a study of neurological immune-mediated disorders. One entry per CDR3 protein results from TCRdb running MiXCR on the 5' RACE reads. This sample carries around 83,000 distinct CDR3 sequences, roughly 13% of them seen once, and the ten largest clones take nearly 7%. Many counts were recorded for this clonotype. The study built unsorted libraries from 2 million PBMCs kept at -80 C. The sequenced sample was PBMCs. The clonotype was recovered from a woman aged 50 to 60 in good health.

Here the CDR3 reads CASSFTADSYEQYF. The CDR3 DNA reads TGTGCCAGCAGCTTCACTGCGGACTCCTACGAGCAGTACTTC. The chain employs TRBV7-9 and TRBJ2-7; D unresolved. CDR1 is SEHNR and CDR2 is FQNEAQ in the germline V gene (reference sequence). This CDR3 contains 14 residues. The V gene lost 3 bases and the J gene lost 0 bases, with 9 bases spanning the gap.